These 19 T cell receptor beta chains share one sample of origin, sequenced in a study of blood T cells in healthy people across ages. With a J-beta primer mix and a sample-barcoded 5' primer, a second PCR ran about 7 to 12 cycles. TCRdb itself ran the 5' RACE reads through MiXCR, one entry per CDR3 protein. Of approximately 730,000 distinct CDR3 sequences in the sample, roughly 43% are singletons; the top ten hold 20% to 25%. Sequencing was carried out using blood. The source of these receptors is a woman in her sixties in good health.

The CDR3: CASSLPGTSGVTDTQYF. The CDR3 bases are TGTGCCAGCAGCTTACCCGGCACTAGCGGGGTGACAGATACGCAGTATTTT. This chain connects TRBV7-2 to TRBJ2-3; TRBD2 agrees at 10 bases. The V gene end was trimmed by 2 bases and the J gene end by 3 bases; junction bases not matched to a gene: 8. The V gene's germline CDR1 is SGHTA and CDR2 FQGNSA. This CDR3 region has 17 residues.

This clonotype has only a few counts. The genes are TRBV10-3 and TRBJ1-1, with a tentative D call TRBD1 (5 bases). Germline V gene data show CDR1 as ENHRY and CDR2 as SYGVKD. The CDR3 spans 14 residues. The germline V and J ends were trimmed by 0 bases and 2 bases, with 7 bases remaining between them. CDR3 in DNA: TGTGCCATCAGTGAGTCGGGGGGTAACACTGAAGCTTTCTTT. Amino acid sequence: CAISESGGNTEAFF.

This sequence joins TRBV20-1 and TRBJ2-1, with 8 bases that match TRBD2. With 3 bases clipped from V and 9 bases from J, the junction kept 4 bases outside the gene matches. Germline lookup yields CDR1 DFQATT and CDR2 SNEGSKA (reference sequence). This CDR3 is 12 amino acids long. The CDR3 coding sequence is TGCAGTGCTAGGGGGACTAGTCTTGAGCAGTTCTTC. It encodes CSARGTSLEQFF.

The genes are TRBV4-3 and TRBJ2-5, with 11 bases matching TRBD2. The J call may be wrong; the DNA end is better matched by TRBJ2-7. The CDR3 is made up of 16 amino acids. Germline assignment: CDR1 LGHNA and CDR2 YSLEER. The DNA of the CDR3 is TGCGCCAGCAGCCAAGCGACTAGCGGGGCTTACTACGAGCAGTACTTC. Translated, it gives CASSQATSGAYYEQYF.

The chain uses TRBV6-5 and TRBJ2-2; a possible D gene is TRBD1 (6 bases). This CDR3 comprises 17 residues. The V gene lost 4 bases and the J gene lost 0 bases, with 15 bases spanning the gap. Germline CDR1 reads MNHEY; CDR2 reads SVGAGI. The chain's CDR3 is CASSWQGFAANTGELFF. The CDR3 DNA reads TGTGCCAGCAGTTGGCAGGGGTTCGCGGCGAACACCGGGGAGCTGTTTTTT.

The chain joins TRBV6-2 or TRBV6-3 to TRBJ2-7, with 10 bases matching TRBD1. In germline, CDR1 is MNHEY, CDR2 SVGEGT. This CDR3 comprises 15 residues. V lost 6 bases to trimming and J lost 2 bases; unmatched junction nucleotides: 7. The CDR3 protein is CASRPGTGVPYEQYF. The CDR3 DNA reads TGTGCCAGCAGACCAGGGACAGGGGTCCCCTACGAGCAGTACTTC.

The V and J genes are TRBV9 and TRBJ2-1, with D hard to call. This CDR3 region has 16 residues. CDR1 is SGDLS, CDR2 YYNGEE, per germline. V lost 4 bases, J lost 3 bases, and 17 bases lay in between. CDR3 nucleotides: TGTGCCAGCAGCCCCTACCCAGGCCGAAACTACAATGAGCAGTTCTTC. Translation: CASSPYPGRNYNEQFF.

The V call is TRBV24-1, the J call TRBJ2-5; D ambiguous. The CDR3 has 14 amino acids. Germline-derived CDR1 and CDR2 are KGHDR and SFDVKD. Trimming left V 6 bases short and J 3 bases short, with 13 bases between. The CDR3 nucleotides read TGTGCCACCAGTTTTGGGGAACTTGAAGAGACCCAGTACTTC. This codes for CATSFGELEETQYF.

This clonotype was observed at least ten times. Mismatch with germline at one junction end may stem from a read error. The chain joins TRBV5-1 to TRBJ2-1; 11 positions agree with TRBD2. The CDR3 consists of 14 residues. Germline lookup yields CDR1 SGHRS and CDR2 YFSETQ. CDR3 nucleotides: TGTGCCAGCAGCTTAGGACTAGCGGGTGATGAGCAGTTCTTC. This gives the protein CASSLGLAGDEQFF.

This rearrangement joins TRBV25-1 to TRBJ1-2, with D unclear. The length of the CDR3 is 16 residues. Trimming took 1 base from V and 4 from J, leaving 16 bases between them. Germline assignment: CDR1 MGHDK and CDR2 SYGVNS. DNA for the CDR3: TGTGCCAGCAGTGAATCCCGAGGCGGGTTAGGCTATGGCTACACCTTC. The encoded protein is CASSESRGGLGYGYTF.

This clonotype was observed a handful of times. This chain uses TRBV24-1 with TRBJ2-2; a weak D match, TRBD2 (6 bases). CDR1 KGHDR and CDR2 SFDVKD come from the germline V gene. Trimming left V 3 bases short and J 0 bases short, with 10 bases between. The CDR3 sequence is 16 residues long. The CDR3 here is CATSDHGGSNTGELFF. The DNA for the CDR3 is TGTGCCACCAGTGATCACGGGGGATCGAACACCGGGGAGCTGTTTTTT.

This chain connects TRBV24-1 to TRBJ2-2; TRBD1 matches at 7 bases. J lost 6 bases, V lost 5 bases, and 2 bases had no gene match. Germline V gene sequence: CDR1 KGHDR, CDR2 SFDVKD. CDR3 length: 13 amino acids. As DNA, the CDR3 is TGTGCCACCAGTGGACAGGGTCCCGGGGAGCTGTTTTTT. Translation: CATSGQGPGELFF.

The genes are TRBV10-2 and TRBJ2-7; D not resolved. CDR3 length equals 14 residues. Deletions cut 9 bases from V and 4 bases from J, with 19 bases between. Germline assignment: CDR1 WSHSY and CDR2 SAAADI. The CDR3 region is CASTRTDGDYEQYF. CDR3 nucleotide sequence: TGCGCCAGTACCAGAACGGACGGAGATTACGAGCAGTACTTC.

This chain uses TRBV9 with TRBJ2-4; D assignment may be TRBD1 or TRBD2 (6 bases each). With the DNA end fitting TRBJ2-7 better, the J assignment may be wrong. The V gene's germline CDR1 is SGDLS and CDR2 YYNGEE. The CDR3 spans 16 residues. CDR3 residues: CASSGGGGSSSYEQYF. In DNA, the CDR3 is TGTGCCAGCAGCGGAGGAGGGGGGTCTAGCTCCTACGAGCAGTACTTC.

CDR3 residues: CSAESGSGYNEQFF. The DNA of the CDR3 is TGCAGTGCTGAAAGCGGGAGTGGCTACAATGAGCAGTTCTTC. J is TRBJ2-1 and V is TRBV20-1; TRBD2 aligns across 8 bases. With V trimmed by 5 bases and J by 3 bases, 6 bases remained unmatched. Germline V gene lookup returns CDR1 DFQATT and CDR2 SNEGSKA (reference sequence). The CDR3 contains 14 residues.

The chain recombines TRBV10-3 with TRBJ2-3; D might be TRBD2 (6 bases). Deletions cut 7 bases from V and 2 bases from J, with 10 bases between. The CDR3 contains 13 residues. Per the germline V gene, CDR1 is ENHRY and CDR2 is SYGVKD. CDR3 region: CAIMGGPTDTQYF. CDR3 nucleotides: TGTGCCATCATGGGGGGTCCCACAGATACGCAGTATTTT.

This clonotype was picked up one time. The rearrangement uses TRBV12-3 or TRBV12-4 and TRBJ2-5; D is perhaps TRBD1 or TRBD2 (5 bases each). The CDR3 spans 13 residues. Trimming pared 5 bases from V and 5 bases from J, leaving 12 bases between. The CDR3 loop reads CASSPGPPETQYF. DNA for the CDR3: TGTGCCAGCAGTCCGGGACCCCCCGAGACCCAGTACTTC.

There are many counts of this clonotype. The genes are TRBV6-2 or TRBV6-3 and TRBJ2-1, with D tentatively TRBD2 (6 bases). The CDR3 runs to 13 residues. Between the trimmed V and J ends, which lost 2 bases and 6 bases, there was a span of 8 bases. From germline, CDR1 is MNHEY and CDR2 SVGEGT. CDR3: CASSYISGNEQFF. The CDR3 nucleotides are TGTGCCAGCAGTTACATTAGCGGCAATGAGCAGTTCTTC.

The chain combines TRBV12-3 or TRBV12-4 with TRBJ1-5, with D perhaps TRBD1 (5 bases). The CDR3 is 14 residues long. With 5 bases removed from V and 1 base from J, the gap between germline ends came to 9 bases. CDR3 coding DNA: TGTGCCAGCAGTCACCGGGACAGCAATCAGCCCCAGCATTTT. It encodes CASSHRDSNQPQHF.